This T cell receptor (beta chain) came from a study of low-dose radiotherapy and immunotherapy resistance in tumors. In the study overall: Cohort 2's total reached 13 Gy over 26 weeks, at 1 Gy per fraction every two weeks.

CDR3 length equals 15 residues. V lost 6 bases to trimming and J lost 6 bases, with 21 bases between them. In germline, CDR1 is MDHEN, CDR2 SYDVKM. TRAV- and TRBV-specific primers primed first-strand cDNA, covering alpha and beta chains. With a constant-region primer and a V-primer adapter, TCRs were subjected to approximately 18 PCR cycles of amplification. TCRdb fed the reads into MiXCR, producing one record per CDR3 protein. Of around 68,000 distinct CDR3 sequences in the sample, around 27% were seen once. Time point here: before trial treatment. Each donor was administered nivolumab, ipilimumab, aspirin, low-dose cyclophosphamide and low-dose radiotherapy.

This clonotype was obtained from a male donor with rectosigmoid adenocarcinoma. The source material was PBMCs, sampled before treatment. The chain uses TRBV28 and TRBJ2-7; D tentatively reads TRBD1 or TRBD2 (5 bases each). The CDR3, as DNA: TGTGCCAGCAGGCCTTTGGGCAGGGCCGGGGTCGAGCAGTACTTC. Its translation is CASRPLGRAGVEQYF.